This T cell receptor (beta chain) came from a study of blood T cell repertoires in COVID-19. For the study at large: Acute and convalescent COVID-19 samples came from the United States, Italy and Spain. T cells, B-cell-depleted T cells, or PBMCs supplied cDNA or gDNA.

The ends were cut back, 0 bases at V and 6 bases at J, with 14 bases in the middle. The CDR3 contains 16 residues. Germline CDR1 and CDR2: KGHSH and LQKENI. Methods used by the authors: Reference gene primer amplification gave estimated nucleated cell counts. The data were produced by immunoSEQ multiplex PCR, yet TCRdb's version contains in-frame clones alone and is incomplete. From that table come the V and J calls and clone size; the DNA was used to work out D and trimming. The profile covers some 200,000 clones, with 85% to 90% appearing a single time and 2.7% taken by the ten largest. The chain employs TRBV18 and TRBJ1-4; D gene ambiguous. The sequence derives from a man in his forties with active or convalescent COVID-19. The sequenced sample consisted of peripheral blood. CDR3 coding DNA: TGTGCCAGCTCACCACCAGATCAACAGTGGGATGAAAAACTGTTTTTT. This translates into CASSPPDQQWDEKLFF. The full variable domain, in which reference TRBV18 and TRBJ1-4 provide the parts outside the CDR3, is NAGVMQNPRHLVRRRGQEARLRCSPMKGHSHVYWYRQLPEEGLKFMVYLQKENIIDESGMPKERFSAEFPKEGPSILRIQQVVRGDSAAYFCASSPPDQQWDEKLFFGSGTQLSVL.